What follows is one T cell receptor beta chain and its context. Amplification used 60 Vbeta primers and 13 Jbeta primers. The assay was immunoSEQ multiplex PCR, and TCRdb's table has in-frame clones only and misses some. The sample yields 150,000 to 200,000 clones, roughly 77% seen once. Trimming removed 0 bases at V and 6 bases at J, with 11 bases between. The CDR3 consists of 14 residues. Germline V CDR1 and CDR2: MGHDK, SYGVNS. The source of the sample is a study of cytomegalovirus exposure and HLA in healthy donors. Sequencing was performed on PBMCs. This rearrangement joins TRBV25-1 to TRBJ1-1; possible D gene TRBD1, 5 bases. The sequence was collected from a man aged 18-30 years in good health and CMV-seropositive. CDR3 amino acids: CASSEYPVGAEAFF. The CDR3 bases are TGTGCCAGCAGTGAATACCCCGTAGGGGCTGAAGCTTTCTTT.